Shown below are 18 T cell receptor beta chains from a single sample sequenced in a study of regulatory T cells in long-lasting Graves disease. Time point given: newly diagnosed GD, antithyroid drugs for less than 3 months. RNA extracted from PBMCs served as the sequencing template. Building the TCR beta libraries relied on iRepertoire HTBI primers, and CDR3 regions underwent Arm-PCR. TCRdb re-called the multiplex PCR reads through MiXCR, storing one row per CDR3 protein. Of about 440,000 distinct CDR3 sequences in the sample, under 15% were seen once. The same data also went into a second study, on T cells in Graves' hyperthyroidism and ophthalmopathy.

The source material was peripheral blood mononuclear cells (PBMCs), sampled at new diagnosis, from a patient treated with antithyroid drugs. These receptors originate from a woman under 40 with Graves disease.

This chain joins TRBV7-2 and TRBJ1-1, with unresolved D. The CDR3 has 14 amino acids. V lost 5 bases, J lost 3 bases, and 13 bases lay in between. The germline gives CDR1 SGHTA, CDR2 FQGNSA. The CDR3 loop is CASSPNNVHTEAFF. The CDR3 coding sequence is TGTGCCAGCAGCCCCAATAATGTGCACACTGAAGCTTTCTTT.

This clonotype has at least ten counts. This sequence joins TRBV3-1 and TRBJ1-1; TRBD1 might be the D (6 bases). The germline CDR1 and CDR2 sequences are LGHDT and YNNKEL (reference sequence). V lost 0 bases and J 5 bases, leaving 13 bases between the germline ends. The CDR3 extends over 15 amino acids. CDR3 nucleotide sequence: TGTGCCAGCAGCCAAGAGCCTTGGGGGCGGACTGAAGCTTTCTTT. Amino acid sequence: CASSQEPWGRTEAFF.

This clonotype was seen ten or more times. The gene calls are TRBV29-1 and TRBJ1-2; D might be TRBD1 (5 bases). V shed 1 base and J shed 0 bases, with 12 bases lying between them. The CDR3 runs to 15 residues. Germline-derived CDR1 and CDR2 are SQVTM and ANQGSEA. This chain's CDR3 is CSVEGFGTSNYGYTF. As DNA, the CDR3 is TGCAGCGTTGAAGGGTTTGGGACTTCTAACTATGGCTACACCTTC. Full variable domain (missing parts from reference TRBV29-1 and TRBJ1-2): SAVISQKPSRDICQRGTSLTIQCQVDSQVTMMFWYRQQPGQSLTLIATANQGSEATYESGFVIDKFPISRPNLTFSTLTVSNMSPEDSSIYLCSVEGFGTSNYGYTFGSGTRLTVV.

This clonotype was found many times. The chain uses TRBV7-8 and TRBJ2-1; TRBD2 agrees at 7 bases. V was pared by 1 base and J by 2 bases, with 2 bases of the junction left unmatched. Germline CDR1 and CDR2: SGHVS and FQNEAQ. The CDR3 spans 15 residues. The CDR3, as DNA: TGTGCCAGCAGCTTAGGGGAGGGTCCCTACAATGAGCAGTTCTTC. Translated, it gives CASSLGEGPYNEQFF.

This clonotype was counted ten times or more. The chain recombines TRBV6-1 with TRBJ1-1; D gene unclear. This CDR3 has 14 amino acids. V shed 1 base and J shed 8 bases, with 14 bases lying between them. Germline V gene sequence: CDR1 MNHNS, CDR2 SASEGT. The CDR3 is CASSEGVGREEAFF. DNA for the CDR3: TGTGCCAGCAGTGAAGGGGTTGGGAGGGAAGAAGCTTTCTTT.

This clonotype was counted between two and nine times. The chain is built from TRBV10-2 and TRBJ2-2, with a possible D match to TRBD2 (5 bases). The germline V and J ends were trimmed by 1 base and 5 bases, with 17 bases remaining between them. This CDR3 is built from 17 residues. The V gene's germline CDR1 is WSHSY and CDR2 SAAADI. In nucleotides, the CDR3 is TGCGCCAGCAGTGAGTTTAGGACTCGGCTGCGAACCGGGGAGCTGTTTTTT. Translating it yields CASSEFRTRLRTGELFF.

Comment on this clonotype: A read error is possible here, since a much larger clone lies one base away. The CDR3 loop reads CASRRGEAFF. CDR3 sequence (DNA): TGTGCCAGCAGACGGGGTGAAGCTTTCTTT. J is TRBJ1-1 and V is TRBV11-1; no definite D call. The CDR3 loop spans 10 amino acids. Trimming removed 6 bases at V and 7 bases at J, with 6 bases between. Germline values: CDR1 SGHAT, CDR2 FQDESV (reference sequence).

This clonotype occurred many times. The chain is built from TRBV6-2 or TRBV6-3 and TRBJ2-3; 10 positions match TRBD2. The CDR3 spans 17 residues. The J segment lost 2 bases and the V segment lost 2 bases, leaving 7 bases of the junction unmatched. Germline CDR1 and CDR2: MNHEY and SVGEGT. CDR3 sequence: CASSYMSGRAVTDTQYF. The CDR3, as DNA: TGTGCCAGCAGTTACATGAGCGGGAGGGCCGTCACAGATACGCAGTATTTT.

There are many counts of this clonotype. The V call is TRBV12-3 or TRBV12-4, the J call TRBJ2-3, with TRBD2 matching over 8 bases. The CDR3 extends over 14 amino acids. The trim removed 6 bases at V and 2 bases at J, leaving 4 bases unmatched. The CDR3 nucleotides are TGTGCCAGCAGCGGGAGGGCCAACACAGATACGCAGTATTTT. It codes for CASSGRANTDTQYF.

This chain connects TRBV11-3 to TRBJ2-1; D call uncertain. CDR1 is SGHNT and CDR2 is YENEEA in the germline V gene. The V end lost 2 bases, the J end lost 4 bases, and 6 bases lay between the germline ends. The CDR3 spans 13 residues. CDR3 nucleotide sequence: TGTGCCAGCAGCTTACCAGTTTACAATGAGCAGTTCTTC. Amino acid sequence: CASSLPVYNEQFF.

In this sample, this clonotype turned up a few times. The gene calls are TRBV7-2 and TRBJ2-1; 14 bases fit TRBD2. This CDR3 comprises 22 residues. Germline CDR1 SGHTA, CDR2 FQGNSA. The junction had 15 bases not matched to a gene; V was cut back by 2 bases and J by 0 bases. CDR3 coding DNA: TGTGCCAGCAGCTTAAGGTGGAGGGGGGGGACTAGCGGGAGTCTCTCCTACAATGAGCAGTTCTTC. Encoded protein: CASSLRWRGGTSGSLSYNEQFF.

As to this clonotype: A much bigger clone sits one base away, suggesting this may be a read error. V usage is TRBV18 and J usage is TRBJ1-1; D remains unclear. This CDR3 has 15 residues. CDR1 and CDR2 (germline): KGHSH, LQKENI. The CDR3 reads CAGSPGVGMRTEAFF. The CDR3 DNA reads TGTGCCGGCTCACCTGGGGTAGGGATGAGGACTGAAGCTTTCTTT.

This clonotype was observed many times. The rearrangement joins TRBV15 to TRBJ2-7; 12 nucleotides line up with TRBD2. J gave up 4 bases and V 3 bases, and 1 base lay outside the gene matches. The CDR3 covers 14 residues. Germline CDR1 LNHNV, CDR2 YYDKDF (reference sequence). CDR3 loop: CATSRTSGSYEQYF. The CDR3 region has the DNA TGTGCCACCAGCAGGACTAGCGGGAGTTACGAGCAGTACTTC.

This clonotype was detected ten times or more. The chain carries TRBV11-3 and TRBJ1-1, with D hard to call. The CDR3 loop spans 12 amino acids. From germline, CDR1 is SGHNT and CDR2 YENEEA. The V end lost 1 base, the J end lost 4 bases, and 4 bases lay between the germline ends. The CDR3 DNA reads TGTGCCAGCAGCTTAGTTAGCACTGAAGCTTTCTTT. Its protein product is CASSLVSTEAFF. Looking up the rest from reference TRBV11-3 and TRBJ1-1 gives the full variable domain: EAGVVQSPRYKIIEKKQPVAFWCNPISGHNTLYWYLQNLGQGPELLIRYENEEAVDDSQLPKDRFSAERLKGVDSTLKIQPAELGDSAVYLCASSLVSTEAFFGQGTRLTVV.

Many counts were recorded for this clonotype. V usage is TRBV11-2 and J usage is TRBJ2-6; D uncertain. The CDR3 covers 19 residues. The V and J ends lost 0 bases and 0 bases respectively, with 15 bases between them. Germline loops: CDR1 SGHAT, CDR2 FQNNGV. The CDR3 DNA follows: TGTGCCAGCAGCTTAGATGTACGGTTCTCAAGCTCTGGGGCCAACGTCCTGACTTTC. Protein: CASSLDVRFSSSGANVLTF.

The gene calls are TRBV2 and TRBJ2-5; 10 bases are shared with TRBD2. Germline-derived CDR1 and CDR2 are SNHLY and FYNNEI. The J segment lost 5 bases and the V segment lost 9 bases, leaving 15 bases of the junction unmatched. The CDR3 length is 16 residues. The CDR3 protein is CASTGTSAGEEETQYF. Written as DNA, the CDR3 is TGTGCCAGTACCGGGACTAGCGCTGGCGAGGAGGAGACCCAGTACTTC.

Comment on this clonotype: A read error is likely here: a far larger clone is one base away. J is TRBJ2-1 and V is TRBV6-1; tentative D call: TRBD2 (5 bases). This CDR3 is built from 14 residues. Trimming took off 6 bases at V and 4 bases at J, with 13 bases between the two ends. CDR1 and CDR2 (germline): MNHNS, SASEGT. The CDR3 spells CASRGPAEYNEQFF. CDR3 DNA sequence: TGTGCCAGCAGAGGACCAGCGGAGTACAATGAGCAGTTCTTC.

This clonotype occurred a few times. This chain links TRBV27 with TRBJ1-2; 7 nucleotides line up with TRBD1. Germline V gives CDR1 MNHEY, CDR2 SMNVEV (reference sequence). This CDR3 is 15 amino acids long. J was trimmed by 7 bases and V by 5 bases; bases with no gene match: 13. The CDR3 DNA reads TGTGCCAGCAGTCCGCCTCCCGACAGGGTAGGTGGCTACACCTTC. Protein product: CASSPPPDRVGGYTF.